These 8 T cell receptor beta chains came from one sample sequenced in a study of blood T cell repertoires in COVID-19. Only in-frame clones appear in the TCRdb table, and some are missing; sequencing was by immunoSEQ multiplex PCR. The table includes about 240,000 clones, about 86% detected once. Sequencing was done on a sample of peripheral blood. These receptors were taken from a woman of 80 years or more with acute or convalescent COVID-19.

The rearrangement links TRBV5-1 to TRBJ2-5, with D perhaps TRBD2 (6 bases). The V and J ends lost 3 bases and 2 bases respectively, with 11 bases between them. Germline V CDR1 and CDR2: SGHRS, YFSETQ. The CDR3 runs to 14 residues. The DNA for the CDR3 is TGCGCCAGCAGCTCCGCGGGGCCTCAAGAGACCCAGTACTTC. This encodes CASSSAGPQETQYF.

This rearrangement joins TRBV30 to TRBJ2-6; 7 bases match TRBD1. Per the germline V gene, CDR1 is GTSNPN and CDR2 is SVGIG (reference sequence). The CDR3 runs 15 residues. After removal of 2 bases from V and 0 bases from J, the junction contained 1 base not matched to a gene. CDR3 nucleotides: TGTGCCTGGAGTCCAGGGGGCTCTGGGGCCAACGTCCTGACTTTC. Its translation: CAWSPGGSGANVLTF.

The V and J genes are TRBV19 and TRBJ1-3; D uncertain. The CDR3 has 15 residues. Germline V gene lookup returns CDR1 LNHDA and CDR2 SQIVND (reference sequence). The V end was cut by 3 bases, the J end by 4 bases, with 13 bases between. In DNA form, the CDR3 reads TGTGCCAGTAGTATCTCGACTGGAGGGGGAAACACCATATATTTT. This codes for CASSISTGGGNTIYF.

The chain joins TRBV21-1 to TRBJ2-4; no DNA check was done on the table's D call, TRBD2. TRBV21-1 is labeled a pseudogene. The length of the CDR3 is 16 residues. The CDR3 nucleotides read TGTGCCAGCAGCTCCCGCTCGGGTTTAGCCAAAAACATTCAGTACTTC. Protein sequence: CASSSRSGLAKNIQYF.

This chain links TRBV7-3 with TRBJ2-3, with 12 bases aligning to TRBD2. Germline V gene data show CDR1 as SGHTA and CDR2 as FQGTGA. Trimming cost V 1 base and J 3 bases; bases outside gene matches: 2. CDR3 length equals 16 residues. The CDR3 DNA is TGTGCCAGCAGCTTAAGGCTAGCGGGGGGGACAGATACGCAGTATTTT. Protein product: CASSLRLAGGTDTQYF. The whole variable domain, remainder taken from reference TRBV7-3 and TRBJ2-3, is GAGVSQTPSNKVTEKGKYVELRCDPISGHTALYWYRQSLGQGPEFLIYFQGTGAADDSGLPNDRFFAVRPEGSVSTLKIQRTERGDSAVYLCASSLRLAGGTDTQYFGPGTRLTVL.

This chain's CDR3 is CASSYLGTGVPTGELFF. The CDR3 DNA reads as TGTGCCAGCAGTTATTTAGGGACAGGGGTCCCAACCGGGGAGCTGTTTTTT. The chain is built from TRBV6-2 or TRBV6-3 and TRBJ2-2, with 10 bases matching TRBD1. Germline CDR1 reads MNHEY; CDR2 reads SVGEGT. This CDR3 is built from 17 residues. J was trimmed by 5 bases and V by 3 bases; bases with no gene match: 9.

The chain has TRBV4-2 and TRBJ1-5, with D possibly TRBD1 on 6 matching bases. Germline V gene data show CDR1 as LGHNA and CDR2 as YNFKEQ. The CDR3 consists of 19 residues. Trimming removed 2 bases from V and 0 bases from J, with 20 bases in between. CDR3 protein: CASSQRQTGGTYSNQPQHF. The CDR3 bases are TGTGCCAGCAGCCAAAGACAGACAGGTGGGACCTATAGCAATCAGCCCCAGCATTTT.

The V call is TRBV6-6, the J call TRBJ1-3; D uncertain. The CDR3 length is 16 residues. V lost 0 bases and J 0 bases, leaving 9 bases between the germline ends. From germline, CDR1 is MNHNY and CDR2 SVGAGI (reference sequence). This CDR3 reads CASSYSSRSSGNTIYF. The DNA of the CDR3 is TGTGCCAGCAGTTACTCGAGTAGGAGCTCTGGAAACACCATATATTTT.